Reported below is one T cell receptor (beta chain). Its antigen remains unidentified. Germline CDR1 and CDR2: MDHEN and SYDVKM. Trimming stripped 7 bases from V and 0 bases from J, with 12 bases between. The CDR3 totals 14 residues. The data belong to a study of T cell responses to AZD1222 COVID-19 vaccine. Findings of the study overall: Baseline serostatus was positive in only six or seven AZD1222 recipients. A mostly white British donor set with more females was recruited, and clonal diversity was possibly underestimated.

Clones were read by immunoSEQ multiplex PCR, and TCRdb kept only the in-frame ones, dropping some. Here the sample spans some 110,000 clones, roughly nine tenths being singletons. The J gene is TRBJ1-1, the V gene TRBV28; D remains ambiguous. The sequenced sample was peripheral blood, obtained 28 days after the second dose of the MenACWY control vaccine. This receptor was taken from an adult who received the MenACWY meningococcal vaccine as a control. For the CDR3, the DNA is TGTGCCAGCACCAAACAGCCACTGAACACTGAAGCTTTCTTT. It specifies CASTKQPLNTEAFF.